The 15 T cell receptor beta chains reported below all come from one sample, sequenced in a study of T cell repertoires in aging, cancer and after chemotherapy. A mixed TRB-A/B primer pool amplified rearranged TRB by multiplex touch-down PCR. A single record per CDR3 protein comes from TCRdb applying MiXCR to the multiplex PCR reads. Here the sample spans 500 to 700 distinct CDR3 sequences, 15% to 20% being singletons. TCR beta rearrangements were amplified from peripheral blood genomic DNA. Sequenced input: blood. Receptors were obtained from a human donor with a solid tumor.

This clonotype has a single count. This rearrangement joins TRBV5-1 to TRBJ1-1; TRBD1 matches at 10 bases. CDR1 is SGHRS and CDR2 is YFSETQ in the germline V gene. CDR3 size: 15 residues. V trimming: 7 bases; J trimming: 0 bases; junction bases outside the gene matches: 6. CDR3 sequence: CASCQGTGVNTEAFF. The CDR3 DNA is TGCGCCAGCTGCCAGGGGACAGGGGTGAACACTGAAGCTTTCTTT.

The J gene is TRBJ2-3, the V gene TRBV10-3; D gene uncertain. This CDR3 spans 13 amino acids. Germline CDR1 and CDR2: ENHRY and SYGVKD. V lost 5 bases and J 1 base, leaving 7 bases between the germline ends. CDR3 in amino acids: CAISPLGTDTQYF. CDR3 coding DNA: TGTGCCATCAGTCCCCTTGGCACAGATACGCAGTATTTT.

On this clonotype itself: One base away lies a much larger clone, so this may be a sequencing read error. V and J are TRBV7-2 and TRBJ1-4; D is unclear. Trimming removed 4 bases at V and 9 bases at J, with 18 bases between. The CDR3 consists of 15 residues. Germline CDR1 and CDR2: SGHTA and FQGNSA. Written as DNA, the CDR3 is TGTGCCAGCAGCTCCGCGGACGAAACCGGTAAAAAACTGTTTTTT. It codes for CASSSADETGKKLFF.

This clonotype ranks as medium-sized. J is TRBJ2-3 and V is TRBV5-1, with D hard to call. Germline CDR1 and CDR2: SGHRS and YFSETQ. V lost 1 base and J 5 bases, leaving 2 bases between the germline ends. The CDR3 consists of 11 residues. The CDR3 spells CASSLRDTQYF. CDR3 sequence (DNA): TGCGCCAGCAGCTTGAGAGATACGCAGTATTTT.

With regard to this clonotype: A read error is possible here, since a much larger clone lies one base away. CDR3: CASSLGLAGGPNTGELFF. CDR3 nucleotide sequence: TGTGCCAGCAGCTTAGGACTAGCGGGGGGCCCTAACACCGGGGAGCTGTTTTTT. V usage is TRBV7-3 and J usage is TRBJ2-2; 14 bases are shared with TRBD2. Germline CDR1 reads SGHTA; CDR2 reads FQGTGA. After removal of 2 bases from V and 2 bases from J, the junction contained 4 bases not matched to a gene. The CDR3 sequence is 18 residues long.

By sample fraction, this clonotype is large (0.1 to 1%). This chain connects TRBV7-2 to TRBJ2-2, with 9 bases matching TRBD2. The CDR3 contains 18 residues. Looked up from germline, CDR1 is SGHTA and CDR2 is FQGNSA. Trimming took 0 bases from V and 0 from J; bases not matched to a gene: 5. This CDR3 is CASSLAPSGAANTGELFF. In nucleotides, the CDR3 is TGTGCCAGCAGCTTAGCGCCTAGCGGGGCCGCGAACACCGGGGAGCTGTTTTTT. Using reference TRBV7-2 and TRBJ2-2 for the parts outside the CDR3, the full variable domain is GAGVSQSPSNKVTEKGKDVELRCDPISGHTALYWYRQSLGQGLEFLIYFQGNSAPDKSGLPSDRFSAERTGGSVSTLTIQRTQQEDSAVYLCASSLAPSGAANTGELFFGEGSRLTVL.

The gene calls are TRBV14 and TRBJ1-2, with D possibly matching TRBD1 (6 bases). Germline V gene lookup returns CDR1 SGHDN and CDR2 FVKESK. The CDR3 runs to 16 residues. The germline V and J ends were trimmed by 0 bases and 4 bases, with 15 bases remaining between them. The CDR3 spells CASSQDYQGRGYGYTF. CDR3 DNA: TGTGCCAGCAGCCAAGATTATCAGGGGAGGGGCTATGGCTACACCTTC.

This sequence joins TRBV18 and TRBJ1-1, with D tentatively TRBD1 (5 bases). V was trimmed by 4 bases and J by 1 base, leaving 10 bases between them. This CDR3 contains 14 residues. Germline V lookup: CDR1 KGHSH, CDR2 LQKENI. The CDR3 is CASSRDGRNTEAFF. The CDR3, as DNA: TGTGCCAGCTCACGGGACGGTCGGAACACTGAAGCTTTCTTT.

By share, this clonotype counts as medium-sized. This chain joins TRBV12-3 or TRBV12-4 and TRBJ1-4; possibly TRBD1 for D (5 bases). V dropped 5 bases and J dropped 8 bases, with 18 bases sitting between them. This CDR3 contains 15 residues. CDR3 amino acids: CASSREGTMWEKLFF. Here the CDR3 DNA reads TGTGCCAGCAGTCGGGAGGGGACTATGTGGGAAAAACTGTTTTTT.

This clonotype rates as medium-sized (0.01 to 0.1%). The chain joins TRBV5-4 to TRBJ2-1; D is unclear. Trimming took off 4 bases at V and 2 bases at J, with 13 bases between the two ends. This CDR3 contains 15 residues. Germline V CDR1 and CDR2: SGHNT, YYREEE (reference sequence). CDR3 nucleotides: TGTGCCAGCAGCCGCGACGCTTTGACCTACAATGAGCAGTTCTTC. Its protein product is CASSRDALTYNEQFF.

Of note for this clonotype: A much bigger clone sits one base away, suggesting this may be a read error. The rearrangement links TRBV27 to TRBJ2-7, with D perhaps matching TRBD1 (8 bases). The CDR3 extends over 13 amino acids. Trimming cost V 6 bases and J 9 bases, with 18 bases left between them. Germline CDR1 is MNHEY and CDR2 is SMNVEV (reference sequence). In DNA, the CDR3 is TGTGCCAGCAGCACTGGACAGGGAGGGTCGCAGTACTTC. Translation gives CASSTGQGGSQYF.

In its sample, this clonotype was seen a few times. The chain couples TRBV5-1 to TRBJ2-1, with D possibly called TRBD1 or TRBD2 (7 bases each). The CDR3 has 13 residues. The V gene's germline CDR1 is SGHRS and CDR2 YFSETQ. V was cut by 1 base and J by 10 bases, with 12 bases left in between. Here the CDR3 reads CASSLQGGQEQFF. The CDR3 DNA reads TGCGCCAGCAGCTTGCAGGGGGGGCAAGAGCAGTTCTTC.

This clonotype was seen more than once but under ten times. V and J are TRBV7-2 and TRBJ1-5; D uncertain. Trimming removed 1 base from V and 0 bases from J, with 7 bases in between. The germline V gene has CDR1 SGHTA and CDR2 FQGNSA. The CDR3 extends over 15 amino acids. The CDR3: CASSLVDGSNQPQHF. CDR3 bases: TGTGCCAGCAGCTTAGTCGACGGTAGCAATCAGCCCCAGCATTTT.

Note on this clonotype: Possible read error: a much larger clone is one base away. CDR3 nucleotides: TGTGCCAGCAGCTTGGGCTTTAGCGGGGGGCAAGAGGCCCAGTACTTC. Protein sequence: CASSLGFSGGQEAQYF. The J gene is TRBJ2-5, the V gene TRBV5-6; TRBD2 matches 10 bases. The germline gives CDR1 SGHDT, CDR2 YYEEEE. CDR3 length equals 16 residues.

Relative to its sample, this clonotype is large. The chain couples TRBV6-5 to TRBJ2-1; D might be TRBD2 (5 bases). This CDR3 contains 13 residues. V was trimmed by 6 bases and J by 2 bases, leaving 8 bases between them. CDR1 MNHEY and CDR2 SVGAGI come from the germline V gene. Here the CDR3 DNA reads TGTGCCAGCAGCCCCGGGACCTACAATGAGCAGTTCTTC. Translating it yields CASSPGTYNEQFF.